This T cell receptor beta chain comes out of a study of shared clonotypes between healthy human individuals. This clone appeared a few times. Some clones are missing from TCRdb's copy, which holds only in-frame ones; the method was immunoSEQ multiplex PCR. The sample includes hundreds of thousands of clones, around 77% of them seen just once. This sequence was found in a woman aged 40 to 50 in good health. Some clones in this sample may be carry-over from other donors' samples. The specimen sequenced was PBMCs.

The CDR3 nucleotides are TGCGCCAGCAGCTTGGCTTATGGATTTGAGCAGTTCTTC. Amino acid sequence: CASSLAYGFEQFF. V and J are TRBV5-1 and TRBJ2-1, with no clear D. V lost 0 bases and J 9 bases, leaving 10 bases between the germline ends. Germline assignment: CDR1 SGHRS and CDR2 YFSETQ. This CDR3 spans 13 amino acids.